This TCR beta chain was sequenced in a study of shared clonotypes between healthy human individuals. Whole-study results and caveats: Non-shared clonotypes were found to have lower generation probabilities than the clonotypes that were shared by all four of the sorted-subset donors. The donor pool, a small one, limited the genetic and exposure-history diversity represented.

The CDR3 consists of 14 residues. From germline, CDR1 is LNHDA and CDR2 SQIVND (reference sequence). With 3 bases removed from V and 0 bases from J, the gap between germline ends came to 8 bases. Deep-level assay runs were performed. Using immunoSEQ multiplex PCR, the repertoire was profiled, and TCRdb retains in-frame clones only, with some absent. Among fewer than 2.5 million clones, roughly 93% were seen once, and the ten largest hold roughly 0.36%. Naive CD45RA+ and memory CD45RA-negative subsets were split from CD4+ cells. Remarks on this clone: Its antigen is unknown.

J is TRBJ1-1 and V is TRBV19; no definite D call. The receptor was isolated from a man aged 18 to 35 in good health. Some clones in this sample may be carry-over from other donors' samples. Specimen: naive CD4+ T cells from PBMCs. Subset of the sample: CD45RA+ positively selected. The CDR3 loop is CASSMDPMNTEAFF. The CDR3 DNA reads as TGTGCCAGTAGTATGGACCCAATGAACACTGAAGCTTTCTTT.